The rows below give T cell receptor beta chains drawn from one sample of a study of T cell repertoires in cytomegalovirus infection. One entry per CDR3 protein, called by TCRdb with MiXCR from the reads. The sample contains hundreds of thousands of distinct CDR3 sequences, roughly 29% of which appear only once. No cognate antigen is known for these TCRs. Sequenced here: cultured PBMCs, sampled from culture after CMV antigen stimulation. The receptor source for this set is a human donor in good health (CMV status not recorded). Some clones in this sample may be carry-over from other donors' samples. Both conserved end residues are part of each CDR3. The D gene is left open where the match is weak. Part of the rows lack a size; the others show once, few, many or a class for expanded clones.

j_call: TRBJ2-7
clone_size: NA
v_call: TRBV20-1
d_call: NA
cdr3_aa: CSARQLSGERLTYEQYF
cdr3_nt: TGCAGTGCTAGGCAGCTTTCAGGGGAGAGACTAACTTACGAGCAGTACTTC

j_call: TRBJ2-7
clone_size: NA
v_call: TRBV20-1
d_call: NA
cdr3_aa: CSARVVTSYEQYF
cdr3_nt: TGCAGTGCTAGAGTTGTGACCTCCTACGAGCAGTACTTC

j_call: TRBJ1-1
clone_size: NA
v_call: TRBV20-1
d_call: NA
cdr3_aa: CSASLGAGGTEAFF
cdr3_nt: TGCAGTGCTAGTCTTGGGGCTGGCGGCACTGAAGCTTTCTTT

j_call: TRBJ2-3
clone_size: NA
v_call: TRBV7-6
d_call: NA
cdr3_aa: CASSPSTGTFTDTQYF
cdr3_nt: TGTGCCAGCAGCCCCTCCACGGGGACTTTCACAGATACGCAGTATTTT

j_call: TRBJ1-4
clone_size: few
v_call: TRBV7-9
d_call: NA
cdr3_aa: CASSKPRVQNEKLFF
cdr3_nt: TGTGCCAGCAGCAAGCCTCGGGTTCAGAATGAAAAACTGTTTTTT

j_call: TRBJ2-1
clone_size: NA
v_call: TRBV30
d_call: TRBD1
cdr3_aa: CAWSATFGTDPYNEQFF
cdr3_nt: TGTGCCTGGAGTGCTACATTCGGGACAGATCCTTACAATGAGCAGTTCTTC

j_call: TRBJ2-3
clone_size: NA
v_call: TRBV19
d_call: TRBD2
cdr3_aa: CASTPRGGNSDTQYF
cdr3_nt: TGTGCCAGTACCCCTCGCGGGGGGAACTCAGATACGCAGTATTTT

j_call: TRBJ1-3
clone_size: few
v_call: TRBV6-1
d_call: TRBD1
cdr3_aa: CASSSDRGNTIYF
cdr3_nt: TGTGCCAGCAGTTCGGACAGGGGAAACACCATATATTTT

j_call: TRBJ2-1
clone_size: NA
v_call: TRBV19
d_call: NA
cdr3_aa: CASRYQGSDEQFF
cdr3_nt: TGTGCCAGTAGGTATCAAGGGAGCGATGAGCAGTTCTTC

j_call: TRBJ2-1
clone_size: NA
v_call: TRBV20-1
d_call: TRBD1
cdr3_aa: CSAEKWTGLNEQFF
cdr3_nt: TGCAGTGCTGAAAAGTGGACAGGCCTCAATGAGCAGTTCTTC

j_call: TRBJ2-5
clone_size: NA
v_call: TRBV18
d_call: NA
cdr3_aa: CASSPFKGEETQYF
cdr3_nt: TGTGCCAGCTCACCCTTCAAGGGAGAAGAGACCCAGTACTTC

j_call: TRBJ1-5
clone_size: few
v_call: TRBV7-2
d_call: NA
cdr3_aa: CASSPTPRIQPQHF
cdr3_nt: TGTGCCAGCAGCCCTACCCCGAGGATTCAGCCCCAGCATTTT

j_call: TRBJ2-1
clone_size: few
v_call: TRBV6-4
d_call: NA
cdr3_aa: CASSDSVFNEQFF
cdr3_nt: TGTGCCAGCAGTGACTCGGTCTTCAATGAGCAGTTCTTC

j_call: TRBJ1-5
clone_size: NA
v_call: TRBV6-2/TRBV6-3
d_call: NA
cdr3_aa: CASQRGYSNQPQHF
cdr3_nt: TGTGCCAGCCAAAGGGGGTATAGCAATCAGCCCCAGCATTTT

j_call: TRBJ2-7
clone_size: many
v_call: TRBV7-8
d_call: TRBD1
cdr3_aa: CASSPLTGGLYEQYF
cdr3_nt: TGTGCCAGCAGCCCTCTCACAGGGGGCTTATACGAGCAGTACTTC

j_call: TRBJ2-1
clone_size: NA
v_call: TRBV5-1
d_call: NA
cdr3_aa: CASSLRQSSYNEQFF
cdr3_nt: TGCGCCAGCAGCTTGAGGCAGAGCTCCTACAATGAGCAGTTCTTC

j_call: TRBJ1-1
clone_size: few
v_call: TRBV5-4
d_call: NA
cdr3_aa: CASSIEGRQSLEAFF
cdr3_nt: TGTGCCAGCAGCATAGAAGGCCGACAGTCTCTTGAAGCTTTCTTT

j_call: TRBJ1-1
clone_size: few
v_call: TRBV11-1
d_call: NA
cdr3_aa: CASSLEWSPNTEAFF
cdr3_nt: TGTGCCAGCAGCTTAGAATGGAGCCCCAACACTGAAGCTTTCTTT

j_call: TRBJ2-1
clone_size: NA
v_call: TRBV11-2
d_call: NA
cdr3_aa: CASSPRRGLAFRSYNEQFF
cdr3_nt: TGTGCCAGCAGCCCTAGGCGAGGGTTGGCTTTTCGATCCTACAATGAGCAGTTCTTC

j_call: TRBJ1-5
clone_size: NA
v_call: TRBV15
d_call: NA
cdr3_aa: CATSRDKNQPQHF
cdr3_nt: TGTGCCACCAGCAGAGATAAGAATCAGCCCCAGCATTTT

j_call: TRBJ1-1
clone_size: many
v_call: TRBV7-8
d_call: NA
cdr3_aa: CASSLEGSRRGEAFF
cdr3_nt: TGTGCCAGCAGCTTAGAGGGCAGCCGGAGGGGTGAAGCTTTCTTT

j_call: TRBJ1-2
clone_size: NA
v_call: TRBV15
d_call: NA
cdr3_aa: CATSRDRTGYGYTF
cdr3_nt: TGTGCCACCAGCAGAGATCGTACAGGCTATGGCTACACCTTC

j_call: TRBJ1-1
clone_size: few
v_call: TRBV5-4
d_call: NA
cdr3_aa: CASSFTAFETEAFF
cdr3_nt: TGTGCCAGCAGCTTCACGGCCTTTGAGACTGAAGCTTTCTTT

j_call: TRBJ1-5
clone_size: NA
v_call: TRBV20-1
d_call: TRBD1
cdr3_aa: CSARTGHSNQPQHF
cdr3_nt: TGCAGTGCCAGGACAGGGCATAGCAATCAGCCCCAGCATTTT

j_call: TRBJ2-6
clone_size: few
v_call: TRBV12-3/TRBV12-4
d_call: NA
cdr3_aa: CASSFSVSGANVLTF
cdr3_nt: TGTGCCAGCAGTTTCTCCGTCTCTGGGGCCAACGTCCTGACTTTC

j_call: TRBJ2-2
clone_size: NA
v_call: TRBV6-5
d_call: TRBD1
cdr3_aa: CASSPTGVGGELFF
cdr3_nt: TGTGCCAGCAGTCCGACAGGGGTCGGCGGGGAGCTGTTTTTT

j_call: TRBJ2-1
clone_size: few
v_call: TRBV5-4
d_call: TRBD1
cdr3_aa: CASSGRDRGYNEQFF
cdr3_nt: TGTGCCAGCAGCGGCCGGGACAGGGGCTACAATGAGCAGTTCTTC

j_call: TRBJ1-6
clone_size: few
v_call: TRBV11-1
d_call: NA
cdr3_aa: CASAPSDSYNSPLHF
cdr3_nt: TGTGCCAGCGCTCCTTCGGACTCCTATAATTCACCCCTCCACTTT

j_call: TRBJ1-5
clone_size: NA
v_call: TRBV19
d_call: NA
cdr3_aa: CASSILNQPQHF
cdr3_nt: TGTGCCAGTAGTATCCTCAATCAGCCCCAGCATTTT

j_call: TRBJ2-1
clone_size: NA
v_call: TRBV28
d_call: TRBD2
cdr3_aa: CASRTGLAGGWYNEQFF
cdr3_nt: TGTGCCAGCAGGACGGGACTAGCGGGGGGGTGGTACAATGAGCAGTTTTTC

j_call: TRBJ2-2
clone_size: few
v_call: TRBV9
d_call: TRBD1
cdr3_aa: CASSGPRGQGSTGELFF
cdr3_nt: TGTGCCAGCAGCGGGCCCAGGGGGCAGGGTTCGACCGGGGAGCTGTTTTTT

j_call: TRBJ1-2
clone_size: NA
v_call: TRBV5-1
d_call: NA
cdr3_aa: CASSLAGSAVDGYTF
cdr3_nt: TGCGCCAGCAGCTTGGCAGGGTCAGCAGTGGATGGCTACACCTTC

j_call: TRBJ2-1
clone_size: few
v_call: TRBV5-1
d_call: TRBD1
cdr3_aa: CASSRTGAYNEQFF
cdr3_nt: TGCGCCAGCAGCCGGACAGGGGCCTACAATGAGCAGTTCTTC

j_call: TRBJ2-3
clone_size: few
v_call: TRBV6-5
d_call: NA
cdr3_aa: CASSYRRDTQYF
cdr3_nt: TGTGCCAGCAGTTACCGCCGAGATACGCAGTATTTT

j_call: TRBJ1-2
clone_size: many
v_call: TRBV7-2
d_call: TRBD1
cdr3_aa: CASSERQGAVGRYTF
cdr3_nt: TGTGCCAGCAGCGAGAGACAGGGGGCTGTGGGGCGCTACACCTTC

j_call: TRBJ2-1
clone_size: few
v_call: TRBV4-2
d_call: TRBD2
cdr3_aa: CASRESGTSANEQFF
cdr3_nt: TGTGCCAGCAGGGAATCCGGGACTAGCGCCAATGAGCAGTTCTTC

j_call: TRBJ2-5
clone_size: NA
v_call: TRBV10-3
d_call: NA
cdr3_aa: CAISDVGVRETQYF
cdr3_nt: TGTGCCATCAGTGACGTGGGGGTAAGAGAGACCCAGTACTTC

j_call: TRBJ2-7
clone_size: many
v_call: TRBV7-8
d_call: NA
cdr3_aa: CASSLELSNGEQYF
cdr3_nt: TGTGCCAGCAGCTTAGAACTGAGCAATGGCGAGCAGTACTTC

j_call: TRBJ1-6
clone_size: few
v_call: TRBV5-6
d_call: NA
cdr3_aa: CASTIYRVGEMHSPLHF
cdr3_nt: TGTGCCAGCACCATCTACAGGGTAGGGGAGATGCATTCACCCCTCCACTTT

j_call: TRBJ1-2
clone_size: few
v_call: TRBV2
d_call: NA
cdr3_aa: CASSEARDGSYTF
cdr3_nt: TGTGCCAGCAGTGAAGCGAGGGACGGTAGCTACACCTTC

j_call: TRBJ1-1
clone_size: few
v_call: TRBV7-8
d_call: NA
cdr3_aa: CASSLPSLNTEAFF
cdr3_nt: TGTGCCAGCAGCTTACCTTCCCTGAACACTGAAGCTTTCTTT